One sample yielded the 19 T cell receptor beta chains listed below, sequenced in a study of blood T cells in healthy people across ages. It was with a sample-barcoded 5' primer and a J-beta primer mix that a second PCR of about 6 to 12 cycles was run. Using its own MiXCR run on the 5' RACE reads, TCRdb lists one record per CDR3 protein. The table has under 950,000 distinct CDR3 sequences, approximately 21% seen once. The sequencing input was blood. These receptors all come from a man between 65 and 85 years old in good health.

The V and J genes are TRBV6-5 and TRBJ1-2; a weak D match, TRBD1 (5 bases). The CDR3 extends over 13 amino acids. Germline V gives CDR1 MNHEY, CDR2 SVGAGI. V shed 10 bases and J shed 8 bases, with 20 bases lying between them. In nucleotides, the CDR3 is TGTGCCACCCGACGGGGGAATGACCAAGGCTACACCTTC. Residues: CATRRGNDQGYTF.

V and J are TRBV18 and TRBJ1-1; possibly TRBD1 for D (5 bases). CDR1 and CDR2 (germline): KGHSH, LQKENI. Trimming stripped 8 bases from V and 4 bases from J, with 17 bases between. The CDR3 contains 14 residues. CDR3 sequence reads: CASLRGDLGTEAFF. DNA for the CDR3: TGTGCCAGCCTCCGGGGGGACCTGGGCACTGAAGCTTTCTTT. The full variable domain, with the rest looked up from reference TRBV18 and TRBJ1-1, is NAGVMQNPRHLVRRRGQEARLRCSPMKGHSHVYWYRQLPEEGLKFMVYLQKENIIDESGMPKERFSAEFPKEGPSILRIQQVVRGDSAAYFCASLRGDLGTEAFFGQGTRLTVV.

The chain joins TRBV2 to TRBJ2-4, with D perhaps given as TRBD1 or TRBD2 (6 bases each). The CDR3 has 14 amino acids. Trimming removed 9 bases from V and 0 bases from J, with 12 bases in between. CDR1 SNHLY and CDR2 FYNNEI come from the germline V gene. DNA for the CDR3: TGTGCCAGGGGGGGCAGCCTAGCCAAAAACATTCAGTACTTC. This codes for CARGGSLAKNIQYF.

The CDR3 loop is CASSPSQFNEKLFF. In DNA, the CDR3 is TGTGCCAGCTCACCATCCCAGTTCAATGAAAAACTGTTTTTT. The chain recombines TRBV18 with TRBJ1-4; D remains ambiguous. Germline CDR1 reads KGHSH; CDR2 reads LQKENI. This CDR3 contains 14 residues. V lost 2 bases, J lost 5 bases, and 9 bases lay in between.

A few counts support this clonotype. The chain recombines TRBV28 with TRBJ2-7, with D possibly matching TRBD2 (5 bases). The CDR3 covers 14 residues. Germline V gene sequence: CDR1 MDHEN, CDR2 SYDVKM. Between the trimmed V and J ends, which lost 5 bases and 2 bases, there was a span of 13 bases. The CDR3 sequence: CASSPPDGTYEQYF. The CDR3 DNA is TGTGCCAGCAGTCCGCCGGACGGGACCTACGAGCAGTACTTC.

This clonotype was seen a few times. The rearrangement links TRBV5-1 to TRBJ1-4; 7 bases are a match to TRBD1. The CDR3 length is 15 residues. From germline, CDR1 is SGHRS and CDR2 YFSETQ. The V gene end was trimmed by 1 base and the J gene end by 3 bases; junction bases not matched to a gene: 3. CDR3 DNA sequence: TGCGCCAGCAGCTTGCCCACAGGGGCTAATGAAAAACTGTTTTTT. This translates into CASSLPTGANEKLFF.

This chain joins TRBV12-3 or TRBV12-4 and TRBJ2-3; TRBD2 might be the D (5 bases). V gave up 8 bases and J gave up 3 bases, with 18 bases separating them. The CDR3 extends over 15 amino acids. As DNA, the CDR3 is TGTGCCAGCGGGCCGGGAATAGTGCGAACAGATACGCAGTATTTT. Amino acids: CASGPGIVRTDTQYF.

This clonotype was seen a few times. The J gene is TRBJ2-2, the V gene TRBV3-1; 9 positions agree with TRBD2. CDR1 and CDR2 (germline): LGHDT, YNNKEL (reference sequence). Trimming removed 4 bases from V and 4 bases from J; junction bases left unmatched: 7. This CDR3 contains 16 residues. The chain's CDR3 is CASSPRTSESTGELFF. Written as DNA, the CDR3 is TGTGCCAGCAGCCCTCGGACTAGCGAGAGCACCGGGGAGCTGTTTTTT.

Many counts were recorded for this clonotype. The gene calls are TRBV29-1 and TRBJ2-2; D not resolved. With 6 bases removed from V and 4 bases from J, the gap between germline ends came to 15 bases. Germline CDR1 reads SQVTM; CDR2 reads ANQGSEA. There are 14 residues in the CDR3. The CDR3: CSVARMSGTGELFF. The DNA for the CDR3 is TGCAGCGTGGCCCGGATGTCCGGCACCGGGGAGCTGTTTTTT.

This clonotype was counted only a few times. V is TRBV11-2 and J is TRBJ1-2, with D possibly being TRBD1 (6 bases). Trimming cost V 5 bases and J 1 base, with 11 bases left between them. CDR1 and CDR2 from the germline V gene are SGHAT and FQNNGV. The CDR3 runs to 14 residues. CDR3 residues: CASSLRGFNYGYTF. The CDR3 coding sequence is TGTGCCAGCAGCCTCAGGGGATTTAACTATGGCTACACCTTC.

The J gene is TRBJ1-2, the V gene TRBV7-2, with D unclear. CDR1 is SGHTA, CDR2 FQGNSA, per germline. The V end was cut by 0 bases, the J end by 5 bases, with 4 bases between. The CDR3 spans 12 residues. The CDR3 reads CASSLAQYGYTF. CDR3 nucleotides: TGTGCCAGCAGCTTAGCTCAGTATGGCTACACCTTC.

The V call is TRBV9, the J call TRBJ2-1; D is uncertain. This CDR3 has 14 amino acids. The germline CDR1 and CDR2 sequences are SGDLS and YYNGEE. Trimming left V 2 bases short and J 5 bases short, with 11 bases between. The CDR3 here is CASSVTQDHNEQFF. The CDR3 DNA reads TGTGCCAGCAGCGTTACGCAGGACCACAATGAGCAGTTCTTC.

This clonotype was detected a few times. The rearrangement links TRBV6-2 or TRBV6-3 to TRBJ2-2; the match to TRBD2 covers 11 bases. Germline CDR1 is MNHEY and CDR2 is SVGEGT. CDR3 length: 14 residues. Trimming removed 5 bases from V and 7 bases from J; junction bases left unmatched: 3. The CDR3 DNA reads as TGTGCCAGCAGTGAGGGACTAGCGGTCGGGGAGCTGTTTTTT. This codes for CASSEGLAVGELFF.

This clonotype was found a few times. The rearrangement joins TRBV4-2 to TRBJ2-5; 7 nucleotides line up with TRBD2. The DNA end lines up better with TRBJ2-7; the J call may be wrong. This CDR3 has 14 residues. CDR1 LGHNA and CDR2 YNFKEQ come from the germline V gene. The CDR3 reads CASSQGAGRYEQYF. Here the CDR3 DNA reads TGTGCCAGCAGCCAAGGAGCGGGGCGCTACGAGCAGTACTTC.

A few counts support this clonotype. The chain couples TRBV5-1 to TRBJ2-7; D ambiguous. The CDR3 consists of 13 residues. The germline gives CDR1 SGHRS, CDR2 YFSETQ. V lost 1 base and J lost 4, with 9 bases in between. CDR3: CASSLRQEYEQYF. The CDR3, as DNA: TGCGCCAGCAGCTTGCGACAAGAATACGAGCAGTACTTC.

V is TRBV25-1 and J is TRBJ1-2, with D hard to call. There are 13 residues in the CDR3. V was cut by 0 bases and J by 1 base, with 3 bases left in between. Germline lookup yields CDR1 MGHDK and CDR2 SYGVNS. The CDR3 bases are TGTGCCAGCAGTGAATATATTAACTATGGCTACACCTTC. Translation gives CASSEYINYGYTF.

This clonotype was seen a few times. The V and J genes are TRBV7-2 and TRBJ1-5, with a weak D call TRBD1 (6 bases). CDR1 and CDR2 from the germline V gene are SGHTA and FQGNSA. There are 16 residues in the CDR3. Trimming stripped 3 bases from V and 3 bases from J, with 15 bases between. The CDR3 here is CASSFHGGSVNQPQHF. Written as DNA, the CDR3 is TGTGCCAGCAGCTTCCACGGGGGCAGTGTCAATCAGCCCCAGCATTTT.

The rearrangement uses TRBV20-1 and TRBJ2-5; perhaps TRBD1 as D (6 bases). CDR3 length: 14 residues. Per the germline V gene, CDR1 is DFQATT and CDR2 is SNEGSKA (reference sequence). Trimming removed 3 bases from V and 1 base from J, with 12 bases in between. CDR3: CSASPGVVQETQYF. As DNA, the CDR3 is TGCAGTGCTAGTCCAGGGGTTGTCCAAGAGACCCAGTACTTC.

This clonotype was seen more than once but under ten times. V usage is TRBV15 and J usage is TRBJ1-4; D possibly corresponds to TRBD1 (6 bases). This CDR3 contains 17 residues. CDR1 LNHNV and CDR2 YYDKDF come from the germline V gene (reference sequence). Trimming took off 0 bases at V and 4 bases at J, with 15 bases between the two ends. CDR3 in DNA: TGTGCCACCAGCAGAGATTGGTCCAGGGGTTATAATGAAAAACTGTTTTTT. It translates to CATSRDWSRGYNEKLFF. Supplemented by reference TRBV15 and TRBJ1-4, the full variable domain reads DAMVIQNPRYQVTQFGKPVTLSCSQTLNHNVMYWYQQKSSQAPKLLFHYYDKDFNNEADTPDNFQSRRPNTSFCFLDIRSPGLGDTAMYLCATSRDWSRGYNEKLFFGSGTQLSVL.